This T cell receptor (beta chain) was profiled in a study of shared clonotypes between healthy human individuals. The wider study: A few men and a couple of women, aged 18 to 49, were donors. A donor's plate count was three for CD4 naive and three for CD4 memory; CD8 naive had two and CD8 memory one.

Germline CDR1 is LNHDA and CDR2 is SQIVND (reference sequence). This CDR3 region has 14 residues. V shed 9 bases and J shed 1 base, with 12 bases lying between them. Deep was the level at which the assay was run. Using immunoSEQ multiplex PCR, the repertoire was profiled, and TCRdb retains in-frame clones only, with some absent. The data show around 1,100,000 clones, approximately 80% seen once. The chain has TRBV19 and TRBJ2-2; TRBD2 is a possible D gene (6 bases). The specimen sequenced was memory CD4+ T cells from PBMCs. The subset denotes: CD45RA-negative fraction. The source of this sequence is a man in his late teens or twenties in good health. Some clones in this sample may be carry-over from other donors' samples. The CDR3 DNA follows: TGTGCCAGCGGGAGACAGATGAACACCGGGGAGCTGTTTTTT. Encoded protein: CASGRQMNTGELFF.